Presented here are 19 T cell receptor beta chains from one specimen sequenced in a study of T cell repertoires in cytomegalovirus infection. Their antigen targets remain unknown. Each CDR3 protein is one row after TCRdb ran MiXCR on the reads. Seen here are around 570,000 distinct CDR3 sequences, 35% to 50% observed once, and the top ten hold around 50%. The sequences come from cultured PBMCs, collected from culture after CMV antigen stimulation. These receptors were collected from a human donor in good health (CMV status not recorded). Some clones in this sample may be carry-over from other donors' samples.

This chain's CDR3 is CSARRGDSINEQFF. DNA for the CDR3: TGCAGTGCTAGGAGGGGGGACAGTATCAATGAGCAGTTCTTC. The chain carries TRBV20-1 and TRBJ2-1, with a tentative D call TRBD1 (7 bases). This CDR3 has 14 amino acids. Trimming took off 3 bases at V and 6 bases at J, with 15 bases between the two ends. Germline V CDR1 and CDR2: DFQATT, SNEGSKA (reference sequence).

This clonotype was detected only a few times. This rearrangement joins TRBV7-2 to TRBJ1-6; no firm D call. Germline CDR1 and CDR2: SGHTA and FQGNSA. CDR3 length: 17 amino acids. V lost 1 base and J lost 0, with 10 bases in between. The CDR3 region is CASSLGQAYSYNSPLHF. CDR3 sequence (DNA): TGTGCCAGCAGCTTAGGGCAGGCCTACTCCTATAATTCACCCCTCCACTTT.

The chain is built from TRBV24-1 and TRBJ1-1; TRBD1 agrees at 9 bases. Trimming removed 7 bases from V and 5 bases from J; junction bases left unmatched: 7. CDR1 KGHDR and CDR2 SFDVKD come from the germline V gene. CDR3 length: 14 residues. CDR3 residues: CATRGTGKGTEAFF. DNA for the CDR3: TGTGCCACCAGGGGGACAGGGAAAGGTACTGAAGCTTTCTTT.

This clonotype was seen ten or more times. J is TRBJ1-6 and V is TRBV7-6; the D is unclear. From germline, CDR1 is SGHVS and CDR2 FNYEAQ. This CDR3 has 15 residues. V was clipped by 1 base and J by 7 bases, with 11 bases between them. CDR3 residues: CASSLEAATNSPLHF. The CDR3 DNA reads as TGTGCCAGCAGCTTAGAGGCAGCGACGAATTCACCCCTCCACTTT.

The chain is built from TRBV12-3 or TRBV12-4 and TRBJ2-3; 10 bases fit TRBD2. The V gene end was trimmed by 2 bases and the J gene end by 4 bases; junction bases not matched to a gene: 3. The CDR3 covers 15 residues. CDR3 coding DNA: TGTGCCAGCAGTTTAAAGCGGGGGGGCGCAGATACGCAGTATTTT. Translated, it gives CASSLKRGGADTQYF.

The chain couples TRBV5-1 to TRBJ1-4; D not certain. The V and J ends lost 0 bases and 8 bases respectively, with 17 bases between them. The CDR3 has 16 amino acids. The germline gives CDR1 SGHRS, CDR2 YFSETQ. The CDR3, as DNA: TGCGCCAGCAGCTTGGTCCGGCCAGGAACGAGAGAAAAACTGTTTTTT. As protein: CASSLVRPGTREKLFF.

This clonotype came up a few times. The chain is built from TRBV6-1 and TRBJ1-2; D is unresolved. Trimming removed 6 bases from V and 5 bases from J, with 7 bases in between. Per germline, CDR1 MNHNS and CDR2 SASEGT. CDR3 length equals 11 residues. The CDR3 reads CASSPTYGYTF. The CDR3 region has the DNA TGTGCCAGCAGCCCCACTTATGGCTACACCTTC.

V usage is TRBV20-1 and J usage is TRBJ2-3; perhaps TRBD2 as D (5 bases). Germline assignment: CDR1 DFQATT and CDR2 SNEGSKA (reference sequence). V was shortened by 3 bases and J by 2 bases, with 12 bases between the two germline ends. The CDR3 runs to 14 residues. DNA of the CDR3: TGCAGTGCTAGTCGTGAGGGTTTCACAGATACGCAGTATTTT. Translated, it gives CSASREGFTDTQYF.

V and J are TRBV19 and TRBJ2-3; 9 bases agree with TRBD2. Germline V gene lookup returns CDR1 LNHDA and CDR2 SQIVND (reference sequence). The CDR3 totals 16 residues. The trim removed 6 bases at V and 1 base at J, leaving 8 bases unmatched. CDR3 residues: CASSRGGGRGTDTQYF. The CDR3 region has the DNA TGTGCCAGTAGCCGCGGGGGGGGACGGGGCACAGATACGCAGTATTTT. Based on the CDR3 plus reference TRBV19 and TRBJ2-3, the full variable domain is DGGITQSPKYLFRKEGQNVTLSCEQNLNHDAMYWYRQDPGQGLRLIYYSQIVNDFQKGDIAEGYSVSREKKESFPLTVTSAQKNPTAFYLCASSRGGGRGTDTQYFGPGTRLTVL.

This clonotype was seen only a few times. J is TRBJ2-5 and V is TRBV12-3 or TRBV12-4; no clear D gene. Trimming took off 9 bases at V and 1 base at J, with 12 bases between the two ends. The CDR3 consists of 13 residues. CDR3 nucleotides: TGTGCCAGTACCCGCAACAGCCAAGAGACCCAGTACTTC. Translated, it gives CASTRNSQETQYF.

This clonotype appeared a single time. CDR3 residues: CASISLAGWGEQFF. CDR3 in DNA: TGTGCCAGCATCTCATTAGCGGGCTGGGGTGAGCAGTTCTTC. V is TRBV2 and J is TRBJ2-1; 7 nucleotides align to TRBD2. Germline CDR1 reads SNHLY; CDR2 reads FYNNEI. CDR3 size: 14 residues. The trim removed 7 bases at V and 9 bases at J, leaving 12 bases unmatched.

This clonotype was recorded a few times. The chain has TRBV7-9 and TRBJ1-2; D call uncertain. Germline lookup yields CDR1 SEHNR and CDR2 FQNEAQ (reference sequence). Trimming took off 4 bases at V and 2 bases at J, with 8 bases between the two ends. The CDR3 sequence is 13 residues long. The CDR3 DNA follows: TGTGCCAGCAGCTCAGACAAAAACTATGGCTACACCTTC. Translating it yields CASSSDKNYGYTF.

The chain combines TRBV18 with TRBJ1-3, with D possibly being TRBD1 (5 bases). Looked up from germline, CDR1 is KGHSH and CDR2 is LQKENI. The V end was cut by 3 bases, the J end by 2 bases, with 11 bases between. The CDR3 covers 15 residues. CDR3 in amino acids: CASSPLDNPGNTIYF. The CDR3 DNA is TGTGCCAGCTCACCCCTGGACAATCCTGGAAACACCATATATTTT.

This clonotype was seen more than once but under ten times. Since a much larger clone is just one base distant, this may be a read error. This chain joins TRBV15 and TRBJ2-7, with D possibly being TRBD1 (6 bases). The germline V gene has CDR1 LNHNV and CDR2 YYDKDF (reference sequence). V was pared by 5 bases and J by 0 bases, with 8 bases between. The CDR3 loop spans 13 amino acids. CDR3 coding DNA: TGTGCCACCAGCCCGGGACACTCCTACGAGCAGTACTTC. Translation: CATSPGHSYEQYF.

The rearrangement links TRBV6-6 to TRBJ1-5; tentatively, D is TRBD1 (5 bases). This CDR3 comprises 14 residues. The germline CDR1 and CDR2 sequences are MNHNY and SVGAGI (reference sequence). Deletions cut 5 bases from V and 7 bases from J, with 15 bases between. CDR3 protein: CASSVTYGGQPQHF. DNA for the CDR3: TGTGCCAGCAGTGTTACCTACGGGGGGCAGCCCCAGCATTTT.

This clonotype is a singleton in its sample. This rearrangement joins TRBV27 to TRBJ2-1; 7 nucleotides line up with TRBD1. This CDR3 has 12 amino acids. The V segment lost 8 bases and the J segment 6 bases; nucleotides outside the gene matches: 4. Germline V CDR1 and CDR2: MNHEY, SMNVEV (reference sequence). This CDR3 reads CASSDRSNEQFF. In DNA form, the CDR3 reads TGTGCCAGCTCGGACAGGTCCAATGAGCAGTTCTTC.

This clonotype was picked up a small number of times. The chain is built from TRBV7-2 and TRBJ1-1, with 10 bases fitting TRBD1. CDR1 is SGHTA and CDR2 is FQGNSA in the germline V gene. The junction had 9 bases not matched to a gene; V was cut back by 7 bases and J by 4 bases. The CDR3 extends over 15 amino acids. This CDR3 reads CASTWGQGIGTEAFF. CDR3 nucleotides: TGTGCCAGCACCTGGGGACAGGGGATTGGCACTGAAGCTTTCTTT.

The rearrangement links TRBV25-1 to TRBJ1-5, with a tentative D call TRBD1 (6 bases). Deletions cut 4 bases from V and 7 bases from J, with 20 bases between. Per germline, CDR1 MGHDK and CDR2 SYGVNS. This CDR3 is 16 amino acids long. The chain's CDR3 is CASSGGAATGSQPQHF. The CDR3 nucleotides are TGTGCCAGCAGTGGGGGAGCGGCGACAGGTTCCCAGCCCCAGCATTTT.

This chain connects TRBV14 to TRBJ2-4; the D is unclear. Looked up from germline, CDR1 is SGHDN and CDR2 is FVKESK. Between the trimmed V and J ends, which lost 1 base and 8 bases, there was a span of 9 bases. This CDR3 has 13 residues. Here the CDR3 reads CASSQGYFDIQYF. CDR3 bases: TGTGCCAGCAGCCAAGGATACTTCGACATTCAGTACTTC.